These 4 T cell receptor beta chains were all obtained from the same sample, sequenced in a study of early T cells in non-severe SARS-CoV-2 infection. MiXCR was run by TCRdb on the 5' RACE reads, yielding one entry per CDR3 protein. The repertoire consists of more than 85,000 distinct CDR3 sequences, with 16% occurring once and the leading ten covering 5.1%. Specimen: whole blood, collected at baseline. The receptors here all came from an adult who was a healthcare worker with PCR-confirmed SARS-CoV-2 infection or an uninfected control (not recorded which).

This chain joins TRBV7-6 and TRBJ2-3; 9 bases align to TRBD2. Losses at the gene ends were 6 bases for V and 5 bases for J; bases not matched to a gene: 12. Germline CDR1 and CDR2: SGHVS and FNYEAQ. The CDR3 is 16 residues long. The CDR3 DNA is TGTGCCAGCAGGACTCATAGCGGGAGCGGGGAAGATACGCAGTATTTT. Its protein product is CASRTHSGSGEDTQYF.

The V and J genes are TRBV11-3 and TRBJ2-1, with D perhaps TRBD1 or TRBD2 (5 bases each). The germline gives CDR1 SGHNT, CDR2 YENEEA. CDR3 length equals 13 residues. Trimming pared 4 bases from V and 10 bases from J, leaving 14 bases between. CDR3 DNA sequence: TGTGCCAGCAGCTCCACTCGGGACCCGGAGCAGTTCTTC. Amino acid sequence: CASSSTRDPEQFF. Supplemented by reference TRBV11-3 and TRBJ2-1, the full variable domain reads EAGVVQSPRYKIIEKKQPVAFWCNPISGHNTLYWYLQNLGQGPELLIRYENEEAVDDSQLPKDRFSAERLKGVDSTLKIQPAELGDSAVYLCASSSTRDPEQFFGPGTRLTVL.

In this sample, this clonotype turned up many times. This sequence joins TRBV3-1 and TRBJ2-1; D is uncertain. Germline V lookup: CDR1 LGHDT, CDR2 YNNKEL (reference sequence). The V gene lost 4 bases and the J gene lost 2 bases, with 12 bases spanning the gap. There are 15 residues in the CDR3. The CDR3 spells CASSPPKVTYNEQFF. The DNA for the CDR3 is TGTGCCAGCAGCCCACCCAAAGTTACCTACAATGAGCAGTTCTTC.

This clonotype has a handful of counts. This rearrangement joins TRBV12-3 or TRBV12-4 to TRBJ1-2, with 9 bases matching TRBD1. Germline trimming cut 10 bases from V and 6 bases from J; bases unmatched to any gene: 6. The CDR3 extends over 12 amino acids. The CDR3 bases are TGTGCCACCGACCGACAGGGGGATGGCTACACCTTC. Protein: CATDRQGDGYTF.